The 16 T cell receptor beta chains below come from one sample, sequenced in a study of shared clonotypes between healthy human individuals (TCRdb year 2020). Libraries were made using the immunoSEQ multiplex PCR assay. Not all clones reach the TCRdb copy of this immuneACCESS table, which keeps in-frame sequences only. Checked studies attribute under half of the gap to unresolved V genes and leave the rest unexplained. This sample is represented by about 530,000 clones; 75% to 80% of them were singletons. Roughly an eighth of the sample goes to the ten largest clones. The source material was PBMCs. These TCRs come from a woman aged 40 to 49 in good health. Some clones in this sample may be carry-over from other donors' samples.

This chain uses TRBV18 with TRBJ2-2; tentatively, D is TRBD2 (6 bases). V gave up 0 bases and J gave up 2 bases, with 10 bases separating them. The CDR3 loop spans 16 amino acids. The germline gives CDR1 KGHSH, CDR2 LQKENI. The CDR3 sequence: CASSPPAGINTGELFF. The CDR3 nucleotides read TGTGCCAGCTCACCACCGGCGGGAATAAACACCGGGGAGCTGTTTTTT.

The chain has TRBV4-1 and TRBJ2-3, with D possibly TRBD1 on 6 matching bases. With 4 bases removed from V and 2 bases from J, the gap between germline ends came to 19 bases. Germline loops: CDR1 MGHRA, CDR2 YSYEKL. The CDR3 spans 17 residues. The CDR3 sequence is CASSPRGGRSVTDTQYF. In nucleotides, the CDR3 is TGCGCCAGCAGCCCTCGTGGGGGCCGAAGCGTCACAGATACGCAGTATTTT.

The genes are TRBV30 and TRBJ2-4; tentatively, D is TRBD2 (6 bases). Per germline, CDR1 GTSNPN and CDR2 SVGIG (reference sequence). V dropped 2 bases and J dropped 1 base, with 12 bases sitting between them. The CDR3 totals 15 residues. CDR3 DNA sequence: TGTGCCTGGAGTAAAACGGGAGTCGCCAAAAACATTCAGTACTTC. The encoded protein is CAWSKTGVAKNIQYF.

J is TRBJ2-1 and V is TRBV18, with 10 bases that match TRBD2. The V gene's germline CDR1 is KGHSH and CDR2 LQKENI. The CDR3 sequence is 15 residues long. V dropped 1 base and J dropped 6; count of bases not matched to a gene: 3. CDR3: CASSPLLAGLNEQFF. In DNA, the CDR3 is TGTGCCAGCTCACCACTACTAGCGGGACTCAATGAGCAGTTCTTC.

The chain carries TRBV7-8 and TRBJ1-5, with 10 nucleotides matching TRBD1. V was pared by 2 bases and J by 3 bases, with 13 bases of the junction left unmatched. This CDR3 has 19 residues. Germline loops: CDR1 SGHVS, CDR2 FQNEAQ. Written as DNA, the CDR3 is TGTGCCAGCAGCTTAAGTATCCTCGGGACAGGGGAATTCAATCAGCCCCAGCATTTT. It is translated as CASSLSILGTGEFNQPQHF.

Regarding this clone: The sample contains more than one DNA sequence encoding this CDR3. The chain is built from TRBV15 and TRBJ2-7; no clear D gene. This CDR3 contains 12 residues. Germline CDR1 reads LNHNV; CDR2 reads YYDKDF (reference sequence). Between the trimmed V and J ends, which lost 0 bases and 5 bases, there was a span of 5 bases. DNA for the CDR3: TGTGCCACCAGCAGAGACGAAGACGAGCAGTACTTC. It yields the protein CATSRDEDEQYF.

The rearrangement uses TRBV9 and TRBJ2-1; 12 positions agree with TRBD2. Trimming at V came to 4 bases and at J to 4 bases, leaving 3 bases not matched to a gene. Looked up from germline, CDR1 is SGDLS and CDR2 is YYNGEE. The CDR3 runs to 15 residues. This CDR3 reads CASSMTSGSYNEQFF. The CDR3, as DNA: TGTGCCAGCAGCATGACTAGCGGGAGTTACAATGAGCAGTTCTTC.

CDR3 coding DNA: TGTGCCAGCAGCTCGTATCAGACAAACACTGAAGCTTTCTTT. This encodes CASSSYQTNTEAFF. The chain combines TRBV5-6 with TRBJ1-1; D remains unclear. The CDR3 length is 14 residues. Germline V gene sequence: CDR1 SGHDT, CDR2 YYEEEE. V shed 3 bases and J shed 2 bases, with 11 bases lying between them. The whole variable domain, filled in from reference TRBV5-6 and TRBJ1-1, reads DAGVTQSPTHLIKTRGQQVTLRCSPKSGHDTVSWYQQALGQGPQFIFQYYEEEERQRGNFPDRFSGHQFPNYSSELNVNALLLGDSALYLCASSSYQTNTEAFFGQGTRLTVV.

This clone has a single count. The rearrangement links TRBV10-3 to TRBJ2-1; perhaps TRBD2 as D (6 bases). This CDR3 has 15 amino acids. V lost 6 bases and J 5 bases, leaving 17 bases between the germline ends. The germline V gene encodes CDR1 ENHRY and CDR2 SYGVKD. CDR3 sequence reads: CAIRGLRDSNNEQFF. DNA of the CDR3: TGTGCCATCAGGGGGTTGCGGGATTCAAACAATGAGCAGTTCTTC.

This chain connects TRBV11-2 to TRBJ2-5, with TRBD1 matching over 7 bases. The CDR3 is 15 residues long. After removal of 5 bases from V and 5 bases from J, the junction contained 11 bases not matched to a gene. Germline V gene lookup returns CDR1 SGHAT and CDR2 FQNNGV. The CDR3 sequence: CASSTTSTRGETQYF. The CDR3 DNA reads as TGTGCCAGCAGCACCACTTCTACCAGGGGGGAGACCCAGTACTTC.

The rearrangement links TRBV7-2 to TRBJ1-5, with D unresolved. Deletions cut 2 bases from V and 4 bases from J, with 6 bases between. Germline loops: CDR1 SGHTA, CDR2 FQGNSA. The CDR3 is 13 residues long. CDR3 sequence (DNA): TGTGCCAGCAGCTTAAGAACAAATCAGCCCCAGCATTTT. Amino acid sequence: CASSLRTNQPQHF.

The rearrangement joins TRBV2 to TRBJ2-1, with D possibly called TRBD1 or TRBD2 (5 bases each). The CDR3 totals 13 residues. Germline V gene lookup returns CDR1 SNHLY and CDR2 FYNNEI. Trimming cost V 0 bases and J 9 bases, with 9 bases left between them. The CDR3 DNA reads TGTGCCAGCAGTGAAGCATATGGGACTGAGCAGTTCTTC. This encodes CASSEAYGTEQFF.

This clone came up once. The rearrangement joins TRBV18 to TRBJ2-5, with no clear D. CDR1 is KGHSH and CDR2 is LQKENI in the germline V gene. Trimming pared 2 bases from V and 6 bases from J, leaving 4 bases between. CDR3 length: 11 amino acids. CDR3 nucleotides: TGTGCCAGCTCACCAGGAAAGACCCAGTACTTC. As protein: CASSPGKTQYF.

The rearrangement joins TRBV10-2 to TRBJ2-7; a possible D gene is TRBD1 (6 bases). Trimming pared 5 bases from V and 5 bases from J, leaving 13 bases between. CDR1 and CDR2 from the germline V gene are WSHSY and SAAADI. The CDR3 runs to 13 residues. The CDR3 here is CASSTGQANEQYF. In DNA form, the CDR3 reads TGCGCCAGCAGTACAGGGCAGGCCAACGAGCAGTACTTC.

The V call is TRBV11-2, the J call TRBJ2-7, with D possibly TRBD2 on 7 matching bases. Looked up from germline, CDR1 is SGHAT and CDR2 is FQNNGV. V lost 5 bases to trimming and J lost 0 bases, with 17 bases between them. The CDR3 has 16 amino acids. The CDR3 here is CASSLSVGGGSYEQYF. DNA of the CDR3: TGTGCCAGCAGCCTAAGCGTGGGAGGGGGCTCCTACGAGCAGTACTTC.

The CDR3 spells CASSLRIGTEAFF. DNA for the CDR3: TGTGCCAGCAGCTTAAGAATCGGCACTGAAGCTTTCTTT. V usage is TRBV7-2 and J usage is TRBJ1-1; D unclear. This CDR3 has 13 residues. Trimming shortened V by 2 bases and J by 4 bases, and 8 bases separated the two germline ends. Germline values: CDR1 SGHTA, CDR2 FQGNSA.